The rows below give T cell receptor beta chains drawn from one sample of a study of shared clonotypes between healthy human individuals. Repertoires were generated with immunoSEQ multiplex PCR, while TCRdb's copy carries only in-frame clones and drops some. The table has around 640,000 clones, about 96% seen once. Input material: naive CD8+ T cells sorted from blood. These receptors were taken from a woman aged 25 to 45 in good health. Both conserved end residues are part of each CDR3. The order of the fields is CDR3 protein, CDR3 DNA, clone size, CDR3 length, D gene, V gene, J gene. A D gene is named only where the DNA matches it firmly. Clone size is given for some rows only: seen once, a few or many times, or a class if the clone is expanded.

CDR3aa: CASSQRPGGYTF; CDR3nt: TGTGCCAGCAGCCAGCGACCCGGGGGCTACACCTTC; abundance: NA; len: 12; d_gene: NA; v_gene: TRBV28; j_gene: TRBJ1-2
CDR3aa: CASSLSQTGGPELFF; CDR3nt: TGTGCCAGCAGTTTATCGCAGACAGGGGGACCTGAGCTGTTTTTT; abundance: NA; len: 15; d_gene: TRBD1; v_gene: TRBV27; j_gene: TRBJ2-2
CDR3aa: CASSPHWRGNTGELFF; CDR3nt: TGTGCCAGCAGTCCCCACTGGCGGGGGAACACCGGGGAGCTGTTTTTT; abundance: NA; len: 16; d_gene: NA; v_gene: TRBV28; j_gene: TRBJ2-2
CDR3aa: CASRSGNTEAFF; CDR3nt: TGTGCCAGCAGATCAGGGAACACTGAAGCTTTCTTT; abundance: NA; len: 12; d_gene: NA; v_gene: TRBV5-4; j_gene: TRBJ1-1
CDR3aa: CASRPGTGESVGQPQHF; CDR3nt: TGTGCCAGCAGACCCGGGACAGGGGAGTCGGTCGGTCAGCCCCAGCATTTT; abundance: NA; len: 17; d_gene: TRBD1; v_gene: TRBV27; j_gene: TRBJ1-5
CDR3aa: CASSIDRENGNTIYF; CDR3nt: TGTGCCAGTAGTATAGATCGGGAAAATGGAAACACCATATATTTT; abundance: once; len: 15; d_gene: NA; v_gene: TRBV19; j_gene: TRBJ1-3
CDR3aa: CASSSKTGQSGNTIYF; CDR3nt: TGTGCCAGCAGCTCTAAGACAGGCCAGTCTGGAAACACCATATATTTT; abundance: NA; len: 16; d_gene: NA; v_gene: TRBV5-6; j_gene: TRBJ1-3
CDR3aa: CASGDRVFYEQYF; CDR3nt: TGTGCCAGCGGGGACAGGGTGTTCTACGAGCAGTACTTC; abundance: NA; len: 13; d_gene: TRBD1; v_gene: TRBV27; j_gene: TRBJ2-7
CDR3aa: CASSQLRGDTEAFF; CDR3nt: TGTGCCAGCAGCCAACTCAGGGGTGACACTGAAGCTTTCTTT; abundance: NA; len: 14; d_gene: NA; v_gene: TRBV14; j_gene: TRBJ1-1
CDR3aa: CASRYTSEYEQFF; CDR3nt: TGTGCCAGCAGGTACACTAGCGAATATGAGCAGTTCTTC; abundance: NA; len: 13; d_gene: TRBD2; v_gene: TRBV11-2; j_gene: TRBJ2-1
CDR3aa: CASSSGLADYNEQFF; CDR3nt: TGCGCCAGCAGCAGTGGACTAGCGGACTACAATGAGCAGTTCTTC; abundance: NA; len: 15; d_gene: TRBD2; v_gene: TRBV5-1; j_gene: TRBJ2-1